This T cell receptor beta chain was captured by sequencing in a study of blood T cell repertoires in COVID-19. Looking at the study overall: The samples span acute and convalescent COVID-19 from the United States, Italy and Spain.

Seattle cases were enrolled at active infection and followed longitudinally. The CDR3 sequence is 15 residues long. Germline CDR1 SGHAT, CDR2 FQNNGV. V lost 4 bases to trimming and J lost 4 bases; unmatched junction nucleotides: 7. The table lists this clone with a count of one. The authors' processing: Counts of nucleated cells, estimated from reference gene primer amplification, were obtained. TCRdb's copy holds only in-frame clones and misses some; the assay was immunoSEQ multiplex PCR. That table furnishes V, J and clone size, whereas the DNA furnished D and trimming. This sample carries around 460,000 clones, around 90% of them seen once, and the ten largest clones take around 0.92%.

This chain joins TRBV11-2 and TRBJ2-5, with 9 bases aligning to TRBD2. Specimen: peripheral blood. This clonotype was sampled from a man in his late teens or twenties with COVID-19, enrolled during active disease. CDR3 coding DNA: TGTGCCAGCAGCTGGGGCGCGGGGGGGCGAGAGACCCAGTACTTC. It codes for CASSWGAGGRETQYF.